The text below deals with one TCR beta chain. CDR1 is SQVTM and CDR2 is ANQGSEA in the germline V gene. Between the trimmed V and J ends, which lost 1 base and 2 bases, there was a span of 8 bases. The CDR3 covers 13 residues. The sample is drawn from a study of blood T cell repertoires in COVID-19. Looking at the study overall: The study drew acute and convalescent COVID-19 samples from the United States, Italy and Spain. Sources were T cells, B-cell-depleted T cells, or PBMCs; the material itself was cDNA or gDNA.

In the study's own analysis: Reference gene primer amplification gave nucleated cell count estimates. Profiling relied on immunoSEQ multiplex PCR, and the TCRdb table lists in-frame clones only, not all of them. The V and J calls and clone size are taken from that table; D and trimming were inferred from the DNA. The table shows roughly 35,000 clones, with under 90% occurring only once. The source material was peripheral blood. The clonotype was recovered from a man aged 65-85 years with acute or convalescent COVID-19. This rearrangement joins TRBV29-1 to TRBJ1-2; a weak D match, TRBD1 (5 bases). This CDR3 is CSVEGGLNYGYTF. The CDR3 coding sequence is TGCAGCGTTGAAGGGGGCCTCAACTATGGCTACACCTTC.